This T cell receptor beta chain was obtained from a study of beta chain features in type 1 diabetes. The isolated RNA, all of it, was reverse transcribed, so expressed TCRB transcripts were what got sequenced. Sequenced by immunoSEQ multiplex PCR; TCRdb stores in-frame clones only, minus some. This table has about 13,000 clones, 40% to 55% appearing once. This clone was seen more than once but under ten times. As yet, its antigen is unknown. Germline-derived CDR1 and CDR2 are MNHNS and SASEGT. V was shortened by 0 bases and J by 4 bases, with 6 bases between the two germline ends. The CDR3 runs to 13 residues. General study results and limits: cDNA sequencing could over-represent cells with high TCR expression.

The V call is TRBV6-1, the J call TRBJ1-1; D possibly corresponds to TRBD1 (6 bases). The TCR comes from a man aged 18 to 29 in good health. Sequenced sample: stem cell memory CD4+ T cells from blood. CDR3 sequence: CASSEARGTEAFF. Here the CDR3 DNA reads TGTGCCAGCAGTGAAGCCAGGGGCACTGAAGCTTTCTTT.